This T cell receptor (beta chain) was observed in a study of CD8 T cells in ankylosing spondylitis. TCRdb independently ran MiXCR on the 5' RACE reads; one entry per CDR3 protein. The sample lists approximately 150,000 distinct CDR3 sequences, under 35% occurring once. Study-wide findings and caveats: There was reportedly significant enrichment of clones that were disease-linked in matched ankylosing spondylitis synovial fluid. Ankylosing spondylitis blood appeared to be characterized by a TCR beta motif of under ten highly homologous variants.

Trimming stripped 2 bases from V and 4 bases from J, with 10 bases between. Germline lookup yields CDR1 SGHRS and CDR2 YFSETQ. The CDR3 consists of 14 residues. This clonotype was seen a few times. Antigen: not known. The chain joins TRBV5-1 to TRBJ2-1; TRBD1 is a possible D gene (5 bases). The TCR sequence derives from a male donor with ankylosing spondylitis. The sequenced sample was synovial fluid, either unsorted or a sorted T cell fraction (not recorded which). The CDR3 nucleotides are TGCGCCAGCAGCTTCCTCGACAGTTACAATGAGCAGTTCTTC. It translates to CASSFLDSYNEQFF.